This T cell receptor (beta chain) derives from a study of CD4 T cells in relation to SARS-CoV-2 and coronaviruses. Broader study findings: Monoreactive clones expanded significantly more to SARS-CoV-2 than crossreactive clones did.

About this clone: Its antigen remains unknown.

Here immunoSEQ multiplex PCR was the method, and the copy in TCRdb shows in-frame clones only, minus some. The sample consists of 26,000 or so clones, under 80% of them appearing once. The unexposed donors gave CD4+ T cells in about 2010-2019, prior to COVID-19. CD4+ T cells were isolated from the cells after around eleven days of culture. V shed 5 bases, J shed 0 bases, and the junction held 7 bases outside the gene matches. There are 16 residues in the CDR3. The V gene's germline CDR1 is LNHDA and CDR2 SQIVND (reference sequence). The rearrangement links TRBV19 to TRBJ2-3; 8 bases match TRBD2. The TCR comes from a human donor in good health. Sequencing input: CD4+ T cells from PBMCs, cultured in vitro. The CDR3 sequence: CASSPWAGGSTDTQYF. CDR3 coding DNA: TGTGCCAGTAGTCCTTGGGCGGGGGGAAGCACAGATACGCAGTATTTT.